This T cell receptor (beta chain) appears in the sequencing data of a study of blood T cell repertoires in COVID-19. V lost 1 base to trimming and J lost 3 bases, with 8 bases between them. The CDR3 totals 14 residues. From germline, CDR1 is MGHRA and CDR2 YSYEKL. The protocol was immunoSEQ multiplex PCR, while the TCRdb copy is restricted to in-frame clones and leaves out a portion. The table lists 250,000 to 300,000 clones, under 90% of them singletons. This TCR came from a woman aged 35 to 49 who had recovered from COVID-19. The chain links TRBV4-1 to TRBJ2-3, with D possibly matching TRBD2 (6 bases). Sequences were obtained from PBMCs or T cells enriched from blood (not recorded which). CDR3 region: CASSQVAGTDTQYF. CDR3 sequence (DNA): TGCGCCAGCAGCCAAGTGGCGGGGACAGATACGCAGTATTTT.